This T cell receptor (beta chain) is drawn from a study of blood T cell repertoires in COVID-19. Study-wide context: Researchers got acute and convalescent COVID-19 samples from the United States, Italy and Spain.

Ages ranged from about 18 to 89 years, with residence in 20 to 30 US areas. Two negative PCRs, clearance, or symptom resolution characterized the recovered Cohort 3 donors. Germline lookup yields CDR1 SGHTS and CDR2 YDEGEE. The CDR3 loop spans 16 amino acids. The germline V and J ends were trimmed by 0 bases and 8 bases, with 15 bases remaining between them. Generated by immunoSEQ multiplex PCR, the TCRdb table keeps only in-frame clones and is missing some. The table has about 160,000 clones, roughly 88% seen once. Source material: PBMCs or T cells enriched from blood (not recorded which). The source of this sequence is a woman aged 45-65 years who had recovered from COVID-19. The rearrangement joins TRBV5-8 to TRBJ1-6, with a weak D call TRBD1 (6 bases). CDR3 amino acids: CASSLETGLGHSPLHF. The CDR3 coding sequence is TGTGCCAGCAGCTTGGAGACAGGCCTAGGACATTCACCCCTCCACTTT.